The TCR beta chain under discussion was sequenced for a study of beta chain features in type 1 diabetes. Reverse transcription of all isolated RNA meant that expressed TCRB transcripts were sequenced. Clones were read by immunoSEQ multiplex PCR, and TCRdb kept only the in-frame ones, dropping some. This table has 250,000 to 350,000 clones, 9.5% to 11% appearing once. Sequencing input: naive CD4+ T cells from blood. This sequence was found in a woman aged 30 to 39 in good health.

The CDR3, as DNA: TGTGCCAGTCACAGGGAGATGAACACTGAAGCTTTCTTT. Translating it yields CASHREMNTEAFF. The chain has TRBV19 and TRBJ1-1; tentatively, D is TRBD1 (6 bases). Between the trimmed V and J ends, which lost 8 bases and 0 bases, there was a span of 10 bases. CDR1 LNHDA and CDR2 SQIVND come from the germline V gene (reference sequence). The CDR3 covers 13 residues.